Here is one TCR beta chain with its context. What it binds is unknown. Germline V gene sequence: CDR1 MNHEY, CDR2 SMNVEV (reference sequence). CDR3 length: 15 residues. Trimming cost V 6 bases and J 4 bases; bases outside gene matches: 7. The data derive from a study of cytomegalovirus exposure and HLA in healthy donors. Study observations and caveats: In a later analysis, donors in an Asian-associated ancestry cluster reportedly had fewer N-insertions in productive TCRs than the cohort mean.

Amplification used 60 Vbeta primers and 13 Jbeta primers. Here immunoSEQ multiplex PCR was the method, and the copy in TCRdb shows in-frame clones only, minus some. Here the sample spans over 200,000 clones, about three quarters being singletons. Sequenced: PBMCs. This clonotype was obtained from a woman in her fifties or sixties in good health and CMV-seropositive. The chain has TRBV27 and TRBJ1-2, with 11 bases identical to TRBD1. CDR3 in amino acids: CASSLAGTGGYGYTF. The CDR3 nucleotides are TGTGCCAGCAGCCTAGCCGGGACAGGGGGCTATGGCTACACCTTC.